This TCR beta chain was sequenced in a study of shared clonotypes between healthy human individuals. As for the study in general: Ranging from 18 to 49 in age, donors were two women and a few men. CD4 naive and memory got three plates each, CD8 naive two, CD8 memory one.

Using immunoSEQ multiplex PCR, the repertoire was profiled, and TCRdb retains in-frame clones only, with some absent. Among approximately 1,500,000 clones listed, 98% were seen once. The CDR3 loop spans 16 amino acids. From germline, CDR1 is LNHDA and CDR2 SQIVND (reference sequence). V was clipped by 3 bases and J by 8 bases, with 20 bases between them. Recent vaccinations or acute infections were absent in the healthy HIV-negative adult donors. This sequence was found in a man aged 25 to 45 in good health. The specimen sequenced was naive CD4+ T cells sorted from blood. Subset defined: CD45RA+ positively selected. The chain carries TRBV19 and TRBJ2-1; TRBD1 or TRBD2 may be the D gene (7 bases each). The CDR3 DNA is TGTGCCAGTAGTATCGCGTCAGGGGGGGTAGTTGATGAGCAGTTCTTC. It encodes CASSIASGGVVDEQFF.